This T cell receptor beta chain was retrieved from a study of CD8 T cells in ankylosing spondylitis. Study results and caveats: Disease-associated clonotypes exhibited CD8+ identity and were relatively infrequent in peripheral blood.

TCRdb re-called the 5' RACE reads through MiXCR, storing one row per CDR3 protein. The top ten clones hold 0.9% to 1.2% of a sample with approximately 350,000 distinct CDR3 sequences, roughly 14% of them seen once. Of note for this clonotype: Its antigen remains unknown. Since a much larger clone is just one base distant, this may be a read error.

Sequencing was carried out using blood, either unsorted or a sorted T cell fraction (not recorded which). This receptor was identified in a male donor with ankylosing spondylitis or in good health (not recorded which).

The DNA of the CDR3 is TGTGCCAGCAGTGAACCAGATACGCAGTATTTT. It is translated as CASSEPDTQYF. This chain links TRBV2 with TRBJ2-3; D is unclear. CDR3 length: 11 amino acids. Germline V gives CDR1 SNHLY, CDR2 FYNNEI. V lost 2 bases to trimming and J lost 4 bases, with 1 base between them.